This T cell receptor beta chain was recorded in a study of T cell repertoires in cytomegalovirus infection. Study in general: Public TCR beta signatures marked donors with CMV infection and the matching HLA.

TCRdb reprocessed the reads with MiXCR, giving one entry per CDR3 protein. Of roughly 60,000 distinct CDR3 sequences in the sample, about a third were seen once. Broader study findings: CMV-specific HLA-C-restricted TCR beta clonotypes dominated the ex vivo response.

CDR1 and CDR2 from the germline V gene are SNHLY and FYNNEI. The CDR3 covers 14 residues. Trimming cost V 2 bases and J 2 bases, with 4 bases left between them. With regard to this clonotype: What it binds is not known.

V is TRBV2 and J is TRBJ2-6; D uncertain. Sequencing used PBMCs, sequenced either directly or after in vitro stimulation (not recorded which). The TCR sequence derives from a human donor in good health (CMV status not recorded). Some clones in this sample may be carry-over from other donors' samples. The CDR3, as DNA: TGTGCCAGCAGTGAATTCCCTGGGGCCAACGTCCTGACTTTC. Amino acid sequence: CASSEFPGANVLTF.